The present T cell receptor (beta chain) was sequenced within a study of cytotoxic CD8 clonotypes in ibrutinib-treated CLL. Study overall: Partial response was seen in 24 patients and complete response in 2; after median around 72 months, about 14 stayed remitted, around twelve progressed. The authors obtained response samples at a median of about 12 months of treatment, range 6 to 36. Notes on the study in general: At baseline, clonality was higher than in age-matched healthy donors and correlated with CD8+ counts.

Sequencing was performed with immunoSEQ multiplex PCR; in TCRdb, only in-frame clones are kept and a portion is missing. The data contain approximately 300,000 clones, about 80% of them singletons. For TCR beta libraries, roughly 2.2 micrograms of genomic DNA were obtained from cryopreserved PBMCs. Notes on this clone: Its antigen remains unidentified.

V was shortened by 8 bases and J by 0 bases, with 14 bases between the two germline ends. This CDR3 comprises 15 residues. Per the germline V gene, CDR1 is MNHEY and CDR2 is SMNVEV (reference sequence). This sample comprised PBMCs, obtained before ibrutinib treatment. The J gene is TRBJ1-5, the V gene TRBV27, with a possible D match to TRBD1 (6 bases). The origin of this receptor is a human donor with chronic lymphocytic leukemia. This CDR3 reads CASASGGFSNQPQHF. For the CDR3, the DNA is TGTGCCAGCGCCTCCGGGGGCTTTAGCAATCAGCCCCAGCATTTT.